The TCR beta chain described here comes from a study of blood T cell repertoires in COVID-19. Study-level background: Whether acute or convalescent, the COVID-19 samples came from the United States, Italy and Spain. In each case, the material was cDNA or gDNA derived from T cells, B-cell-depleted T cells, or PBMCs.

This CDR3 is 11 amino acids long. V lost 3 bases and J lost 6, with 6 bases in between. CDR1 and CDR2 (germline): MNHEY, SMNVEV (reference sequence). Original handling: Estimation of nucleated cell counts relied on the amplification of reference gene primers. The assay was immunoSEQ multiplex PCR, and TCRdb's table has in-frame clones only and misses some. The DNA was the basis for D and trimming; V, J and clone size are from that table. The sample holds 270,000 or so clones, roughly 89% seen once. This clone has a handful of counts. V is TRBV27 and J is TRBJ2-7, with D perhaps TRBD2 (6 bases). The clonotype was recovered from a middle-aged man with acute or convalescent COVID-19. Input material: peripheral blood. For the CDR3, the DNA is TGTGCCAGCAGTTTGGGACTCGAGCAGTACTTC. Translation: CASSLGLEQYF.